This T cell receptor (beta chain) was documented in a study of blood T cell repertoires in COVID-19. In the original analysis: Using reference gene primer amplification, nucleated cell counts were estimated. The protocol was immunoSEQ multiplex PCR, while the TCRdb copy is restricted to in-frame clones and leaves out a portion. The D gene and trimming were derived from the DNA, and the V and J assignments and clone size from that table. Among 190,000 or so clones listed, roughly four fifths were seen once. Cohort allocation depended upon clinical history that participants reported. CDR1 SNHLY and CDR2 FYNNEI come from the germline V gene. The CDR3 runs 11 residues. Trimming removed 3 bases at V and 8 bases at J, with 7 bases between.

This chain connects TRBV2 to TRBJ1-1; D is unclear. The receptor was isolated from a middle-aged man who had recovered from COVID-19. The sequenced sample consisted of PBMCs or T cells enriched from blood (not recorded which). CDR3 loop: CASSETVEAFF. Written as DNA, the CDR3 is TGTGCCAGCAGTGAGACTGTCGAAGCTTTCTTT.